This T cell receptor beta chain was found in a study of early T cells in non-severe SARS-CoV-2 infection. Trimming took 4 bases from V and 0 from J; bases not matched to a gene: 18. Germline CDR1 SGDLS, CDR2 YYNGEE. The CDR3 extends over 20 amino acids. MiXCR was run by TCRdb on the 5' RACE reads, yielding one entry per CDR3 protein. Of roughly 65,000 distinct CDR3 sequences in the sample, approximately 12% were seen once. In its sample, this clonotype was seen a few times. This sequence joins TRBV9 and TRBJ2-1, with TRBD2 identical over 8 bases. Sample: whole blood. This receptor was taken from an adult who was a healthcare worker with PCR-confirmed SARS-CoV-2 infection or an uninfected control (not recorded which). The CDR3 spells CASSLDPAGASAVSYNEQFF. The DNA for the CDR3 is TGTGCCAGCAGCCTCGATCCAGCGGGGGCCTCGGCAGTCTCCTACAATGAGCAGTTCTTC.